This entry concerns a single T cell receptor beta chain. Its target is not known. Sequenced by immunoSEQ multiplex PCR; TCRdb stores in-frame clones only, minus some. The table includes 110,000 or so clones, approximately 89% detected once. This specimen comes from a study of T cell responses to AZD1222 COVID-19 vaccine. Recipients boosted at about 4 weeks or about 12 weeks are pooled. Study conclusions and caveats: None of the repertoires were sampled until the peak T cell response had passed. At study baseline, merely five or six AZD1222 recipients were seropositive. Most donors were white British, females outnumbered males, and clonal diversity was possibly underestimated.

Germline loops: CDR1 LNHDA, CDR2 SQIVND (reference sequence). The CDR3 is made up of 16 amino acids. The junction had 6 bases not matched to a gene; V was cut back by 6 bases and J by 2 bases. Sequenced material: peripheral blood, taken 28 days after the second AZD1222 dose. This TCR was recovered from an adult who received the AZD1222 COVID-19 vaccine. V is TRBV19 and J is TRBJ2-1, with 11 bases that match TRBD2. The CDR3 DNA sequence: TGTGCCAGTAGGGGGTTGACTAGCGGGACCTACAATGAGCAGTTCTTC. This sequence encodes CASRGLTSGTYNEQFF. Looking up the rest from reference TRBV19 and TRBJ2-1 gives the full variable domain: DGGITQSPKYLFRKEGQNVTLSCEQNLNHDAMYWYRQDPGQGLRLIYYSQIVNDFQKGDIAEGYSVSREKKESFPLTVTSAQKNPTAFYLCASRGLTSGTYNEQFFGPGTRLTVL.